A single sample is the source of the 27 T cell receptor beta chains below, sequenced in a study of blood T cells in healthy people across ages. Together with a sample-barcoded 5' primer, a J-beta primer mix was included in a second PCR lasting roughly 6 to 12 cycles. A single record per CDR3 protein comes from TCRdb applying MiXCR to the 5' RACE reads. This sample yields about 1.5 million distinct CDR3 sequences, of which 42% are seen a single time; around 4% belongs to the top ten. The specimen was blood. These receptors were taken from a woman aged 18-35 years in good health.

This chain connects TRBV4-2 to TRBJ2-2; a possible D gene is TRBD2 (6 bases). Looked up from germline, CDR1 is LGHNA and CDR2 is YNFKEQ. V was trimmed by 0 bases and J by 7 bases, leaving 12 bases between them. The CDR3 totals 15 residues. The CDR3, as DNA: TGTGCCAGCAGCCAAGATGAGGGGCGGGACGGGGAGCTGTTTTTT. Encoded protein: CASSQDEGRDGELFF.

J is TRBJ2-4 and V is TRBV21-1; the table's D call, TRBD1, has no DNA check behind it. TRBV21-1 is labeled a pseudogene. CDR3 length equals 14 residues. CDR3 residues: CASSTGQRMDIQYF. The CDR3 nucleotides read TGTGCCAGCAGCACCGGACAGCGAATGGACATTCAGTACTTC.

This clonotype was detected many times. The J gene is TRBJ2-1, the V gene TRBV20-1, with no clear D. CDR1 and CDR2 from the germline V gene are DFQATT and SNEGSKA (reference sequence). V was shortened by 5 bases and J by 0 bases, with 2 bases between the two germline ends. The length of the CDR3 is 11 residues. CDR3 DNA: TGCAGTGCTGGCTCCTACAATGAGCAGTTCTTC. It yields the protein CSAGSYNEQFF.

The chain's CDR3 is CASSLQATPDSNQPQHF. Written as DNA, the CDR3 is TGTGCCAGCAGTTTACAGGCAACCCCCGATAGCAATCAGCCCCAGCATTTT. The chain joins TRBV27 to TRBJ1-5; no definite D call. The CDR3 spans 17 residues. V lost 2 bases to trimming and J lost 0 bases, with 14 bases between them. The germline V gene encodes CDR1 MNHEY and CDR2 SMNVEV (reference sequence).

The chain combines TRBV18 with TRBJ2-3; 8 nucleotides agree with TRBD1. The CDR3 contains 16 residues. From germline, CDR1 is KGHSH and CDR2 LQKENI. Trimming took 4 bases from V and 4 from J; bases not matched to a gene: 10. The CDR3: CASSLWETGVADTQYF. DNA of the CDR3: TGTGCCAGCTCACTCTGGGAGACAGGGGTTGCAGATACGCAGTATTTT.

J is TRBJ2-3 and V is TRBV6-5; D could derive from TRBD1 or TRBD2 (5 bases each). The CDR3 loop spans 15 amino acids. V lost 0 bases and J 7 bases, leaving 14 bases between the germline ends. Germline lookup yields CDR1 MNHEY and CDR2 SVGAGI. CDR3 sequence reads: CASSYSGTSPNTQYF. The CDR3 DNA reads as TGTGCCAGCAGTTACTCCGGGACCAGCCCTAATACGCAGTATTTT.

J is TRBJ2-1 and V is TRBV7-2, with D possibly TRBD1 on 5 matching bases. V lost 2 bases to trimming and J lost 0 bases, with 8 bases between them. This CDR3 has 15 residues. Germline lookup yields CDR1 SGHTA and CDR2 FQGNSA. As DNA, the CDR3 is TGTGCCAGCAGCTTAACCAGGGACTCCTACAATGAGCAGTTCTTC. Translation: CASSLTRDSYNEQFF. Combining the CDR3 with reference TRBV7-2 and TRBJ2-1 gives the whole variable domain GAGVSQSPSNKVTEKGKDVELRCDPISGHTALYWYRQSLGQGLEFLIYFQGNSAPDKSGLPSDRFSAERTGGSVSTLTIQRTQQEDSAVYLCASSLTRDSYNEQFFGPGTRLTVL.

This clonotype came up a few times. The V call is TRBV4-2, the J call TRBJ2-7, with 7 nucleotides matching TRBD1. CDR1 LGHNA and CDR2 YNFKEQ come from the germline V gene. This CDR3 has 14 residues. The V gene end was trimmed by 4 bases and the J gene end by 6 bases; junction bases not matched to a gene: 9. The CDR3, as DNA: TGTGCCAGCAGCCCACGACAGGGACCCGGCGAGCAGTACTTC. Protein sequence: CASSPRQGPGEQYF.

The V call is TRBV6-1, the J call TRBJ2-7, with 9 bases identical to TRBD1. CDR1 and CDR2 from the germline V gene are MNHNS and SASEGT. This CDR3 comprises 15 residues. After removal of 10 bases from V and 0 bases from J, the junction contained 10 bases not matched to a gene. DNA of the CDR3: TGTGCCACCGTGAGGACAGGGGCTATCTCCTACGAGCAGTACTTC. Its protein is CATVRTGAISYEQYF.

In this sample, this clonotype turned up a few times. The chain has TRBV12-3 or TRBV12-4 and TRBJ2-1; perhaps TRBD2 as D (6 bases). The J call could be wrong; TRBJ2-7 is a better fit for the DNA end. The CDR3 length is 14 residues. The CDR3 DNA follows: TGTGCCAGCAGTTTACGGGACTCCTACAATGAGCAGTACTTC. Its translation is CASSLRDSYNEQYF.

This clonotype was counted a single time. The rearrangement joins TRBV4-1 to TRBJ2-2; the D is unclear. CDR3 length: 14 residues. Germline CDR1 MGHRA, CDR2 YSYEKL. Trimming shortened V by 4 bases and J by 1 base, and 7 bases separated the two germline ends. In DNA form, the CDR3 reads TGCGCCAGCAGCCGCGACATGAACACCGGGGAGCTGTTTTTT. It is translated as CASSRDMNTGELFF.

This clonotype was seen a handful of times. The chain links TRBV20-1 to TRBJ2-5, with a possible D match to TRBD1 (6 bases). The tail of the sequence fits TRBJ2-7 better, so the J call may be wrong. Germline V gene data show CDR1 as DFQATT and CDR2 as SNEGSKA (reference sequence). The CDR3 contains 14 residues. The CDR3 sequence: CSARDTKVPYEQYF. The CDR3 DNA reads TGCAGTGCCCGGGACACTAAGGTACCTTACGAGCAGTACTTC.

The rearrangement uses TRBV21-1 and TRBJ2-1; TRBD1 reflects the table's D call only, with no check against the DNA. TRBV21-1 is a documented pseudogene. There are 16 residues in the CDR3. The CDR3 is CASSKEGRQGHNEQFF. In DNA form, the CDR3 reads TGTGCCAGCAGCAAAGAAGGGCGACAAGGGCACAATGAGCAGTTCTTC.

There are many counts of this clonotype. CDR3 coding DNA: TGTGCCAGCAGTGAAGCATTGGGAGGGGGATACGAGCAGTACTTC. Translated: CASSEALGGGYEQYF. This sequence joins TRBV6-1 and TRBJ2-7, with D perhaps TRBD2 (7 bases). Per germline, CDR1 MNHNS and CDR2 SASEGT. CDR3 length: 15 residues. V gave up 0 bases and J gave up 4 bases, with 13 bases separating them.

The table lists this clonotype with a few counts. The V and J genes are TRBV20-1 and TRBJ1-1, with D possibly matching TRBD1 (5 bases). Germline CDR1 reads DFQATT; CDR2 reads SNEGSKA (reference sequence). The V gene lost 0 bases and the J gene lost 1 base, with 9 bases spanning the gap. This CDR3 has 14 amino acids. The DNA for the CDR3 is TGCAGTGCTAGAGAGGGTCAGGGGAACACTGAAGCTTTCTTT. Residues: CSAREGQGNTEAFF.

This clonotype was seen only a few times. CDR3 sequence reads: CASKERNYGYTF. The CDR3 DNA reads as TGTGCCAGCAAGGAAAGAAACTATGGCTACACCTTC. The rearrangement joins TRBV2 to TRBJ1-2; D not resolved. The germline V and J ends were trimmed by 7 bases and 2 bases, with 8 bases remaining between them. The CDR3 is 12 residues long. Germline V gene data show CDR1 as SNHLY and CDR2 as FYNNEI.

This clonotype was detected a few times. This sequence joins TRBV10-3 and TRBJ1-5; 7 bases map to TRBD1. The CDR3 runs 16 residues. J lost 7 bases, V lost 3 bases, and 12 bases had no gene match. Germline CDR1 ENHRY, CDR2 SYGVKD. CDR3 DNA sequence: TGTGCCATCAGTGACCCGACAGGGACAGAAAGACAGCCCCAGCATTTT. Translated: CAISDPTGTERQPQHF.

This chain joins TRBV10-3 and TRBJ1-1; TRBD1 is a possible D gene (5 bases). Germline CDR1 reads ENHRY; CDR2 reads SYGVKD. The CDR3 has 13 amino acids. V was shortened by 7 bases and J by 1 base, with 10 bases between the two germline ends. The CDR3 DNA follows: TGTGCCATCACCCTAGACAGGAACACTGAAGCTTTCTTT. Protein product: CAITLDRNTEAFF.

This chain links TRBV7-9 with TRBJ1-4, with D perhaps matching TRBD1 (5 bases). The length of the CDR3 is 15 residues. Germline V gene sequence: CDR1 SEHNR, CDR2 FQNEAQ (reference sequence). V gave up 5 bases and J gave up 2 bases, with 12 bases separating them. The CDR3 here is CASSPSWGTNEKLFF. For the CDR3, the DNA is TGTGCCAGCAGCCCCTCGTGGGGGACTAATGAAAAACTGTTTTTT.

The chain carries TRBV13 and TRBJ2-5; TRBD2 might be the D (6 bases). Trimming stripped 2 bases from V and 3 bases from J, with 13 bases between. There are 15 residues in the CDR3. Per the germline V gene, CDR1 is PRHDT and CDR2 is FYEKMQ (reference sequence). The CDR3 region has the DNA TGTGCCAGCAGCTTATATGCTAGCGAGGAAGAGACCCAGTACTTC. Encoded protein: CASSLYASEEETQYF.

This clonotype has a single count. The rearrangement uses TRBV6-2 or TRBV6-3 and TRBJ1-5; 7 bases fit TRBD1. V shed 6 bases, J shed 9 bases, and the junction held 8 bases outside the gene matches. CDR3 length: 13 amino acids. Germline CDR1 MNHEY, CDR2 SVGEGT. The CDR3 DNA sequence: TGTGCCAGCAGAGACAGGGTGTTTTCGCCCCAGCATTTT. Translated: CASRDRVFSPQHF.

The sample holds a few counts of this clonotype. The chain recombines TRBV12-3 or TRBV12-4 with TRBJ2-7; tentative D call: TRBD1 (5 bases). This CDR3 has 14 residues. Trimming removed 6 bases at V and 5 bases at J, with 17 bases between. The CDR3 protein is CASSPQTVSDEQYF. The CDR3 DNA reads as TGTGCCAGCAGCCCTCAGACAGTTTCCGACGAGCAGTACTTC.

This clonotype has more than one count but fewer than ten. The chain employs TRBV29-1 and TRBJ2-7, with 8 bases lining up with TRBD1. J was trimmed by 5 bases and V by 7 bases; bases with no gene match: 10. The CDR3 totals 13 residues. Germline CDR1 and CDR2: SQVTM and ANQGSEA. CDR3 DNA: TGCAGCGCCATGGACAGGGTAGTCCACGAGCAGTACTTC. This translates into CSAMDRVVHEQYF.

As to this clonotype: A much larger clone differs by one base, so this may be a read error. This chain joins TRBV28 and TRBJ2-1; the D gene is possibly TRBD2 (6 bases). The J call may be mistaken, given a closer DNA end match to TRBJ2-7. The CDR3 covers 16 residues. Per the germline V gene, CDR1 is MDHEN and CDR2 is SYDVKM. CDR3 DNA: TGTGCCAGCAGTTTAGGCCCTAGCGACACCCACAATGAGCAGTACTTC. Translation: CASSLGPSDTHNEQYF.

As to this clonotype: A junction boundary mismatches the germline segment, possibly from a read error. The V and J genes are TRBV12-3 or TRBV12-4 and TRBJ1-6, with 7 bases aligning to TRBD1. This CDR3 contains 15 residues. The CDR3 reads CASSPRQGENSPLHF. CDR3 in DNA: TGTGCCAGCAGTCCCCGACAGGGTGAAAATTCGCCCCTCCACTTT.

This clonotype was seen a handful of times. V gene TRBV24-1 combines with J gene TRBJ2-1; 12 positions match TRBD2. Germline V gene lookup returns CDR1 KGHDR and CDR2 SFDVKD. The CDR3 has 16 residues. The J segment lost 3 bases and the V segment lost 3 bases, leaving 2 bases of the junction unmatched. The CDR3 here is CATSDGLAGSYNEQFF. The CDR3 DNA sequence: TGTGCCACCAGTGATGGACTAGCGGGGAGCTACAATGAGCAGTTCTTC.

The V gene is TRBV10-3, the J gene TRBJ1-6; possibly TRBD1 for D (6 bases). The CDR3 has 12 residues. Trimming stripped 8 bases from V and 7 bases from J, with 9 bases between. Germline V gene data show CDR1 as ENHRY and CDR2 as SYGVKD. Here the CDR3 reads CAIGQGNSPLHF. The CDR3 DNA reads as TGTGCCATCGGGCAGGGGAATTCACCCCTCCACTTT.